There are many counts of the clone carrying this TCR beta chain. Its antigen is not identified. Sorted inputs of roughly 20,000 to 1,000,000 cells, with 10%, 30% or 50% RNA, yielded naive CD8 libraries. Sorting recovered naive CD8 T cells on a CD8+CD4-CCR7+CD45RA+ profile. TCRdb itself ran the PCR reads through MiXCR, one entry per CDR3 protein. This sample has approximately 54,000 distinct CDR3 sequences, with approximately 25% found just once. These data come from a study of molecular identifiers for immune sequencing clone quantification. Overall study results and limits: Same-barcode identical TCR molecules could make highly expanded clones look smaller than they are. Clones with over 20 RNA copies captured over 97% of effector molecules but under 1% of naive ones.

The TCR sequence derives from a human donor in good health. Some libraries in this study had Jurkat cell RNA spiked in. Sequencing was performed on naive CD8+ T cells from blood, with Jurkat cell RNA spiked in. The subset: FACS-sorted CD8+CD4-CCR7+CD45RA+ naive T cells.

The DNA of the CDR3 is TGTGCCAGCAGCAGCCACGGGGGTAACAATGAGCAGTTCTTC. Translation gives CASSSHGGNNEQFF. The chain employs TRBV6-2 or TRBV6-3 and TRBJ2-1, with TRBD2 as a possible D gene (6 bases). Germline V gene data show CDR1 as MNHEY and CDR2 as SVGEGT. The CDR3 loop spans 14 amino acids. V lost 6 bases to trimming and J lost 5 bases, with 14 bases between them.